This T cell receptor beta chain originates from a study of regulatory T cells in long-lasting Graves disease. Germline V lookup: CDR1 MNHEY, CDR2 SVGEGT. With 5 bases clipped from V and 7 bases from J, the junction kept 11 bases outside the gene matches. The length of the CDR3 is 15 residues. Time point: newly diagnosed GD, antithyroid drugs for less than 3 months. Construction of the TCR library relied on RNA isolated from PBMCs. Graves' disease diagnosis used American Thyroid Association guidelines. Both iRepertoire HTBI primers and Arm-PCR of CDR3 regions were used to build the TCR beta libraries. TCRdb reprocessed the multiplex PCR reads via MiXCR and lists one record per CDR3 protein. Seen here are 550,000 or so distinct CDR3 sequences, about 12% observed once, and the top ten hold roughly 8.9%. This clonotype was observed at least ten times. These records were also assigned to another study, of T cells in Graves' hyperthyroidism and ophthalmopathy. Per that paper: Thyroid ultrasound, orbital computed tomography, clinical symptoms, and serum thyroxine and TRAb underpinned diagnoses.

The chain is built from TRBV6-2 or TRBV6-3 and TRBJ1-5; 7 positions agree with TRBD1. The sample was peripheral blood mononuclear cells (PBMCs), taken at new diagnosis, from a patient treated with antithyroid drugs. This clonotype was sampled from a woman younger than 45 with Graves disease. The CDR3 nucleotides read TGTGCCAGCAGTCCCGGGACAGCTAGATCGCAGCCCCAGCATTTT. Encoded protein: CASSPGTARSQPQHF.